This TCR beta chain was identified in a study of blood T cells in healthy people across ages. A second PCR, run for roughly 7 to 12 cycles, used a sample-barcoded 5' primer plus a J-beta primer mix. Using its own MiXCR run on the 5' RACE reads, TCRdb lists one record per CDR3 protein. Of hundreds of thousands of distinct CDR3 sequences in the sample, 40% to 50% are singletons; the top ten hold around 18%. Per germline, CDR1 LGHNA and CDR2 YSLEER. The V and J ends lost 2 bases and 3 bases respectively, with 16 bases between them. The CDR3 has 16 amino acids. This clonotype occurred many times. This may arise from a read error, as a much more abundant clone is one base away.

V gene TRBV4-3 combines with J gene TRBJ1-2, with no clear D. This TCR was recovered from a man aged 60 to 75 in good health. The specimen sequenced was blood. As DNA, the CDR3 is TGCGCCAGCAGCCAAAGTGGGAGGGAAGGGCACTATGGCTACACCTTC. Translated: CASSQSGREGHYGYTF.